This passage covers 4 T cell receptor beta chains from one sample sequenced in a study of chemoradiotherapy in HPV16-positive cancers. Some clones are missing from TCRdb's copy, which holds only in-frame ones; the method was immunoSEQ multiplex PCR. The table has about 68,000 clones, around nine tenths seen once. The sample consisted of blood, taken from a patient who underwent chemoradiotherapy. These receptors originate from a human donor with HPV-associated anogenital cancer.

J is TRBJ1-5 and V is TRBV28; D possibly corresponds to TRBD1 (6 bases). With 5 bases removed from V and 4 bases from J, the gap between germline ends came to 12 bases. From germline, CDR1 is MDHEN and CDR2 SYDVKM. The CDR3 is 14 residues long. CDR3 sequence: CASSETGPNQPQHF. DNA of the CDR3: TGTGCCAGCAGTGAAACAGGGCCAAATCAGCCCCAGCATTTT.

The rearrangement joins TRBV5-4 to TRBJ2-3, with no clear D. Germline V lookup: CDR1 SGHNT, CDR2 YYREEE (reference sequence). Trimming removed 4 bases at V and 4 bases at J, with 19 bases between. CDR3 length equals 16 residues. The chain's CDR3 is CASSLEMGLAADTQYF. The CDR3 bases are TGTGCCAGCAGCCTGGAGATGGGCCTGGCTGCAGATACGCAGTATTTT.

The CDR3 reads CAWRRDRGGTDTQYF. In DNA, the CDR3 is TGTGCCTGGAGAAGGGACAGGGGAGGCACAGATACGCAGTATTTT. V gene TRBV30 combines with J gene TRBJ2-3; 10 bases agree with TRBD1. Per germline, CDR1 GTSNPN and CDR2 SVGIG (reference sequence). J gave up 1 base and V 3 bases, and 4 bases lay outside the gene matches. This CDR3 has 15 amino acids.

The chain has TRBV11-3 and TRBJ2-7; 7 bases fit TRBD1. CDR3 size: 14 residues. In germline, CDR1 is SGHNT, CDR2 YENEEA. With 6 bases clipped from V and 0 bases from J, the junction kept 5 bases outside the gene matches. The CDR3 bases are TGTGCCAGCAGGGTCAGGGGGTTCTCCTACGAGCAGTACTTC. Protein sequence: CASRVRGFSYEQYF.